This passage covers 8 T cell receptor beta chains from one sample sequenced in a study of response to subunit inactivated influenza vaccine. TCRdb recomputed calls from the RT-PCR reads with MiXCR, one row per CDR3 protein. The sample lists about 570,000 distinct CDR3 sequences; 11% were seen once. This sample was also put to use in a study of T cells expressing NK-cell markers. That work states: Production of TCR beta cDNA relied on 5'RACE template switching with UMIs.

Sequences were derived from PBMCs from blood, sampled on the day of vaccination. The receptor source for this set is a man aged 50-60 years who received an inactivated influenza vaccine.

V is TRBV6-1 and J is TRBJ2-3; TRBD2 might be the D (5 bases). The CDR3 contains 14 residues. V was shortened by 6 bases and J by 2 bases, with 12 bases between the two germline ends. Germline CDR1 MNHNS, CDR2 SASEGT. CDR3 bases: TGTGCCAGCAGGATCTCGGGAAACACAGATACGCAGTATTTT. Amino acids: CASRISGNTDTQYF.

This clonotype has at least ten counts. J is TRBJ2-3 and V is TRBV4-1; the D gene is possibly TRBD1 (5 bases). The CDR3 spans 14 residues. Germline V gene sequence: CDR1 MGHRA, CDR2 YSYEKL. Trimming shortened V by 5 bases and J by 2 bases, and 11 bases separated the two germline ends. This chain's CDR3 is CASSAGISTDTQYF. As DNA, the CDR3 is TGCGCCAGCAGCGCAGGGATTTCCACAGATACGCAGTATTTT.

The V gene is TRBV18, the J gene TRBJ2-1, with D perhaps being TRBD1 or TRBD2 (5 bases each). Germline V gene data show CDR1 as KGHSH and CDR2 as LQKENI. V gave up 0 bases and J gave up 7 bases, with 13 bases separating them. CDR3 length: 15 amino acids. CDR3 in amino acids: CASSPPQVWGNEQFF. CDR3 nucleotides: TGTGCCAGCTCACCACCCCAGGTATGGGGGAATGAGCAGTTCTTC.

Only a few counts were recorded for this clonotype. V gene TRBV29-1 combines with J gene TRBJ2-3, with D perhaps matching TRBD1 (6 bases). CDR3 length: 15 amino acids. Germline V gene lookup returns CDR1 SQVTM and CDR2 ANQGSEA. Trimming stripped 3 bases from V and 4 bases from J, with 17 bases between. CDR3 bases: TGCAGCGTTGACGACTATGGTGGGGGCGCAGATACGCAGTATTTT. This gives the protein CSVDDYGGGADTQYF.

The rearrangement uses TRBV12-3 or TRBV12-4 and TRBJ1-5; D not resolved. There are 15 residues in the CDR3. Trimming left V 2 bases short and J 0 bases short, with 8 bases between. CDR3 bases: TGTGCCAGCAGTTTAAGTGTACGTAGCAATCAGCCCCAGCATTTT. This sequence encodes CASSLSVRSNQPQHF.

This clonotype turned up a few times. V and J are TRBV7-2 and TRBJ1-6; TRBD1 agrees at 7 bases. CDR3 length: 15 residues. The J segment lost 8 bases and the V segment lost 0 bases, leaving 4 bases of the junction unmatched. CDR1 and CDR2 from the germline V gene are SGHTA and FQGNSA. CDR3: CASSLAGGLDSPLHF. The DNA of the CDR3 is TGTGCCAGCAGCTTAGCAGGGGGCCTTGATTCACCCCTCCACTTT.

The V and J genes are TRBV4-1 and TRBJ2-2, with TRBD1 identical over 7 bases. Germline CDR1 MGHRA, CDR2 YSYEKL. This CDR3 is 18 amino acids long. V shed 1 base and J 0 bases; nucleotides not matched to a gene: 8. Written as DNA, the CDR3 is TGCGCCAGCAGCCAAGTATTGGTTGGGACAGCGAACACCGGGGAGCTGTTTTTT. Its translation is CASSQVLVGTANTGELFF.

This chain connects TRBV25-1 to TRBJ2-5; possibly TRBD1 for D (5 bases). Per germline, CDR1 MGHDK and CDR2 SYGVNS. V lost 0 bases and J lost 1, with 15 bases in between. The CDR3 is 17 amino acids. The DNA for the CDR3 is TGTGCCAGCAGTGAATATACCTCGGACACTATCCAAGAGACCCAGTACTTC. It specifies CASSEYTSDTIQETQYF.